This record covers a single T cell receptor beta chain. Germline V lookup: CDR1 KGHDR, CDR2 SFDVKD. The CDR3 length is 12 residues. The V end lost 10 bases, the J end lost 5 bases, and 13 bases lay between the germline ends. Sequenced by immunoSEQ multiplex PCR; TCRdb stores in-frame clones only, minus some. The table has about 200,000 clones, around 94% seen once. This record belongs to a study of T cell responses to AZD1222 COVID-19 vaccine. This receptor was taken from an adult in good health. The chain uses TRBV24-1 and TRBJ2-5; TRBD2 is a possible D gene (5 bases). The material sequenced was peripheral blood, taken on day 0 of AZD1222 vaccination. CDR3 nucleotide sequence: TGTGCCACTGGGGAGACGGGGGAGACCCAGTACTTC. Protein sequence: CATGETGETQYF.